The entry below describes one T cell receptor (beta chain). What it binds is not known. The CDR3 totals 15 residues. Trimming stripped 6 bases from V and 6 bases from J, with 18 bases between. Per the germline V gene, CDR1 is LNHDA and CDR2 is SQIVND (reference sequence). This table comes from immunoSEQ multiplex PCR, and its TCRdb copy is limited to in-frame clones, with some not included. The repertoire includes some 150,000 clones, approximately 90% of them detected once, and roughly 4.3% sits in the top ten. This entry belongs to a study of T cell responses to AZD1222 COVID-19 vaccine. Study findings and constraints: Just a handful of AZD1222 recipients tested seropositive at baseline. Females outnumbered males among donors, who were mostly white British; clonal diversity was possibly underestimated. Repertoire sampling was restricted to post-peak T cell response timepoints. Nearly half of spike-specific TCRs reportedly go after variant regions that carry no mutations.

The TCR sequence derives from an adult in good health. This rearrangement joins TRBV19 to TRBJ2-1, with D possibly being TRBD1 (5 bases). This specimen consisted of peripheral blood, obtained on day 0 of MenACWY control vaccination. The CDR3 DNA reads as TGTGCCAGTAGCGCCGCCGGCAGGGTAACCAATGAGCAGTTCTTC. It specifies CASSAAGRVTNEQFF.